The clone carrying this T cell receptor beta chain was recorded once. Its antigen remains unidentified. Libraries were prepared by immunoSEQ multiplex PCR; TCRdb keeps only in-frame clonotypes and omits some of them. The table includes about 140,000 clones, approximately 91% detected once. Germline CDR1 reads SGHAT; CDR2 reads FQNNGV. The V gene lost 5 bases and the J gene lost 0 bases, with 12 bases spanning the gap. This CDR3 comprises 15 residues. These data belong to a study of CD4+ T cells in melanoma. General observations from the study: CD8+ T cell, macrophage and B cell function reportedly correlated with neoantigen-specific CD4+ T cells. Diverse differentiation states were reported for melanoma neoantigen-specific CD4+ T cells.

The TCR comes from a human donor with melanoma. This rearrangement joins TRBV11-2 to TRBJ2-3; D possibly corresponds to TRBD1 (6 bases). The CDR3 region is CASSEWGLSTDTQYF. The CDR3 nucleotides read TGTGCCAGCAGCGAGTGGGGGCTGAGCACAGATACGCAGTATTTT.